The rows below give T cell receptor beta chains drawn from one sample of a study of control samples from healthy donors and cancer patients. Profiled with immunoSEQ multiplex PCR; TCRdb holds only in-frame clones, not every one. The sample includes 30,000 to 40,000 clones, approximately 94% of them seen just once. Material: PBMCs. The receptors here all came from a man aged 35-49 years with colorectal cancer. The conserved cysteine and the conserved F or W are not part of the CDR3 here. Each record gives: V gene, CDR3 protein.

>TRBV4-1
ASSYLAGDYEQY
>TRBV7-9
ASSLSGAVVYT
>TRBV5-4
ASSLPGTVNTGELF
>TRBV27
ASSLSRRTSESYEQY
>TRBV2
ASSENGGRGEQY
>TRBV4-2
ASSRSADNYGYT
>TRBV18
ASSPTSTEAF
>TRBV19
ASRNLKGQGDTEAF
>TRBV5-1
ASSFADSNNEQF
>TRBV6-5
ASSPYYEQY
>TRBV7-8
ASSFGRTDTQY
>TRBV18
ASSPPSSGELF
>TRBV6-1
ASSEVIDTQY
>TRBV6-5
ASSYGGAPNYGYT
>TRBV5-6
ASKGQNSNQPQH
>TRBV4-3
ASSRDRGFEKLF
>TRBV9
ASSATSGGSSEQF
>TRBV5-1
ASSLISRQGEVPGYGYT
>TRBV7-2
ASSSQGGTGELF
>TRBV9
ASSVGGYQD
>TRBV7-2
ASSLGGGSPYEQY
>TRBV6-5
ASSNGGLGGNTIY
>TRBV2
ASSEQGAHTIY
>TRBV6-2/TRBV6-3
ASSYYTLGTGRSGNTIY
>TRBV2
ASTSLAGRETQY
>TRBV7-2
ASSLTNTEAF
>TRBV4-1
ASSQGLGGRGNQPQH
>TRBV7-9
ASSLRDRVFSEQF
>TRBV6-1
ASSDPQSWIGTEAF
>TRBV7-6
ASSGQGGREQY
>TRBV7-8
ASSFISGDQPQH